One and the same sample provided the 19 T cell receptor beta chains below, sequenced in a study of shared clonotypes between healthy human individuals. Libraries were prepared by immunoSEQ multiplex PCR; TCRdb keeps only in-frame clonotypes and omits some of them. This table has 2 million to 2.5 million clones, around 93% appearing once. The sequencing input was naive CD4+ T cells from PBMCs. Subset: CD45RA+ positively selected. The receptors were sampled from a man between 18 and 29 years old in good health. Some clones in this sample may be carry-over from other donors' samples.

V is TRBV9 and J is TRBJ2-1, with 7 nucleotides matching TRBD1. The V gene end was trimmed by 2 bases and the J gene end by 14 bases; junction bases not matched to a gene: 10. This CDR3 spans 13 amino acids. The germline CDR1 and CDR2 sequences are SGDLS and YYNGEE. CDR3 bases: TGTGCCAGCAGCGTCGCCCCGGAGACAGGGAAGTTCTTC. This gives the protein CASSVAPETGKFF.

In the case of this clone: Other DNA sequences in this specimen translate into the identical CDR3. The rearrangement links TRBV28 to TRBJ2-7, with 11 bases aligning to TRBD2. The V gene's germline CDR1 is MDHEN and CDR2 SYDVKM. The J segment lost 0 bases and the V segment lost 5 bases, leaving 6 bases of the junction unmatched. The CDR3 runs to 16 residues. The CDR3 protein is CASSLDSGRVSYEQYF. The CDR3, as DNA: TGTGCCAGCAGTCTAGATAGCGGGAGGGTCTCCTACGAGCAGTACTTC.

This clone was seen a single time. The chain employs TRBV7-9 and TRBJ2-7; D unclear. Germline CDR1 reads SEHNR; CDR2 reads FQNEAQ (reference sequence). This CDR3 spans 13 amino acids. Trimming took off 2 bases at V and 5 bases at J, with 10 bases between the two ends. The CDR3 is CASSLLFVHEQYF. The CDR3 DNA follows: TGTGCCAGCAGCTTACTTTTTGTCCACGAGCAGTACTTC.

The rearrangement joins TRBV5-1 to TRBJ2-3; D may be TRBD2 (6 bases). The V and J ends lost 3 bases and 0 bases respectively, with 17 bases between them. This CDR3 contains 17 residues. Germline V lookup: CDR1 SGHRS, CDR2 YFSETQ. The CDR3 protein is CASSSLFSGTSTDTQYF. CDR3 DNA: TGCGCCAGCAGCTCCCTCTTTAGCGGAACCAGCACAGATACGCAGTATTTT.

The CDR3 protein is CASSRSGRTTYEQYF. CDR3 nucleotides: TGTGCCAGCAGCCGCAGCGGGAGGACGACCTACGAGCAGTACTTC. The gene calls are TRBV7-9 and TRBJ2-7; TRBD2 aligns across 9 bases. Germline assignment: CDR1 SEHNR and CDR2 FQNEAQ (reference sequence). With 5 bases clipped from V and 2 bases from J, the junction kept 7 bases outside the gene matches. This CDR3 has 15 residues.

The rearrangement links TRBV4-2 to TRBJ2-2; 9 positions match TRBD2. Germline lookup yields CDR1 LGHNA and CDR2 YNFKEQ. This CDR3 has 17 residues. The junction had 9 bases not matched to a gene; V was cut back by 0 bases and J by 7 bases. The DNA for the CDR3 is TGTGCCAGCAGCCAAGATTTTAGCGGGAGAGTAGGCGGGGAGCTGTTTTTT. It specifies CASSQDFSGRVGGELFF.

J is TRBJ1-1 and V is TRBV11-2, with 7 bases lining up with TRBD1. The trim removed 3 bases at V and 1 base at J, leaving 11 bases unmatched. The CDR3 spans 17 residues. Germline CDR1 SGHAT, CDR2 FQNNGV. CDR3 sequence: CASSFFPGQAENTEAFF. In nucleotides, the CDR3 is TGTGCCAGCAGCTTTTTCCCCGGACAGGCCGAGAACACTGAAGCTTTCTTT.

V and J are TRBV4-1 and TRBJ2-1, with D hard to call. There are 13 residues in the CDR3. The V gene lost 3 bases and the J gene lost 10 bases, with 13 bases spanning the gap. Germline-derived CDR1 and CDR2 are MGHRA and YSYEKL. The CDR3 nucleotides read TGCGCCAGCAGCCAGGTACCGATGGAGGAGCAGTTCTTC. This encodes CASSQVPMEEQFF.

The rearrangement links TRBV5-1 to TRBJ2-3; D unclear. Germline V gene lookup returns CDR1 SGHRS and CDR2 YFSETQ. V was shortened by 4 bases and J by 15 bases, with 21 bases between the two germline ends. The CDR3 is 13 amino acids. CDR3 amino acids: CASSSNTGPERYF. The DNA for the CDR3 is TGCGCCAGCAGCAGCAATACCGGCCCCGAGCGCTATTTT. The full variable domain, rest sourced from reference TRBV5-1 and TRBJ2-3, is KAGVTQTPRYLIKTRGQQVTLSCSPISGHRSVSWYQQTPGQGLQFLFEYFSETQRNKGNFPGRFSGRQFSNSRSEMNVSTLELGDSALYLCASSSNTGPERYFGPGTRLTVL.

This sequence joins TRBV7-6 and TRBJ2-1; D is perhaps TRBD2 (6 bases). This CDR3 is 12 amino acids long. Germline CDR1 is SGHVS and CDR2 is FNYEAQ. Trimming removed 5 bases from V and 14 bases from J, with 16 bases in between. CDR3 amino acids: CASSPGGDREFF. CDR3 nucleotide sequence: TGTGCCAGCAGCCCAGGAGGGGACCGGGAGTTCTTC.

The DNA of the CDR3 is TGTGCCAGCAGCTTATTTGGGGGTTCAGAGACCCAGTACTTC. Its translation: CASSLFGGSETQYF. The chain is built from TRBV7-9 and TRBJ2-5; D possibly uses TRBD1 or TRBD2 (5 bases each). V lost 2 bases to trimming and J lost 4 bases, with 11 bases between them. The CDR3 loop spans 14 amino acids. Germline-derived CDR1 and CDR2 are SEHNR and FQNEAQ (reference sequence). Looking up the rest from reference TRBV7-9 and TRBJ2-5 gives the full variable domain: DTGVSQNPRHKITKRGQNVTFRCDPISEHNRLYWYRQTLGQGPEFLTYFQNEAQLEKSRLLSDRFSAERPKGSFSTLEIQRTEQGDSAMYLCASSLFGGSETQYFGPGTRLLVL.

V gene TRBV28 combines with J gene TRBJ2-1; D call uncertain. Trimming removed 2 bases at V and 9 bases at J, with 14 bases between. The CDR3 totals 14 residues. Germline V gives CDR1 MDHEN, CDR2 SYDVKM. The CDR3 sequence is CASSLPGSRSEQFF. CDR3 bases: TGTGCCAGCAGTTTACCCGGGTCCCGGAGTGAGCAGTTCTTC.

The table lists this clone with a count of one. The chain is built from TRBV7-2 and TRBJ1-1; no clear D gene. CDR3 length equals 17 residues. The V end was cut by 1 base, the J end by 0 bases, with 15 bases between. CDR1 and CDR2 from the germline V gene are SGHTA and FQGNSA. CDR3 loop: CASSLGIGRPMNTEAFF. In DNA form, the CDR3 reads TGTGCCAGCAGCTTAGGTATAGGGAGGCCCATGAACACTGAAGCTTTCTTT.

This chain uses TRBV30 with TRBJ1-4; no definite D call. The CDR3 length is 13 residues. Trimming stripped 6 bases from V and 6 bases from J, with 14 bases between. Looked up from germline, CDR1 is GTSNPN and CDR2 is SVGIG (reference sequence). The CDR3 bases are TGTGCCTGCCAAAGGAGGAGGGATGAAAAACTGTTTTTT. As protein: CACQRRRDEKLFF.

The CDR3 spells CASSRTGHFSTEAFF. The CDR3 coding sequence is TGTGCCAGCAGCCGAACTGGACATTTTAGCACTGAAGCTTTCTTT. The genes are TRBV6-5 and TRBJ1-1; D is possibly TRBD1 (5 bases). The V and J ends lost 6 bases and 4 bases respectively, with 18 bases between them. This CDR3 comprises 15 residues. Germline V gene lookup returns CDR1 MNHEY and CDR2 SVGAGI.

The V gene is TRBV5-1, the J gene TRBJ1-1, with a tentative D call TRBD1 (5 bases). Germline lookup yields CDR1 SGHRS and CDR2 YFSETQ. V shed 4 bases and J shed 7 bases, with 14 bases lying between them. This CDR3 contains 13 residues. The CDR3 region is CASSKAGDFEAFF. The CDR3 bases are TGCGCCAGCAGCAAGGCGGGGGACTTTGAAGCTTTCTTT.

A remark on this clone: This CDR3 is also generated by other DNA sequences in the sample. The gene calls are TRBV28 and TRBJ1-5; D gene uncertain. Trimming stripped 2 bases from V and 6 bases from J, with 5 bases between. The germline V gene encodes CDR1 MDHEN and CDR2 SYDVKM. The CDR3 totals 12 residues. The CDR3 nucleotides read TGTGCCAGCAGTTTAAAGGGTCAGCCCCAGCATTTT. Translated, it gives CASSLKGQPQHF. Based on the CDR3 plus reference TRBV28 and TRBJ1-5, the full variable domain is DVKVTQSSRYLVKRTGEKVFLECVQDMDHENMFWYRQDPGLGLRLIYFSYDVKMKEKGDIPEGYSVSREKKERFSLILESASTNQTSMYLCASSLKGQPQHFGDGTRLSIL.

The rearrangement links TRBV4-1 to TRBJ1-4; D is perhaps TRBD1 (5 bases). Germline CDR1 and CDR2: MGHRA and YSYEKL. The CDR3 is made up of 16 amino acids. Trimming shortened V by 0 bases and J by 8 bases, and 16 bases separated the two germline ends. CDR3 loop: CASSQDPGPIGEKLFF. CDR3 nucleotides: TGCGCCAGCAGCCAAGATCCGGGGCCAATTGGGGAAAAACTGTTTTTT.

This clone was observed once. The chain has TRBV7-8 and TRBJ2-4; no clear D gene. V was clipped by 1 base and J by 8 bases, with 12 bases between them. CDR3 length equals 14 residues. Germline V CDR1 and CDR2: SGHVS, FQNEAQ. The CDR3: CASSLGGDGYIQYF. Here the CDR3 DNA reads TGTGCCAGCAGCTTAGGCGGAGATGGGTACATTCAGTACTTC.